The 12 T cell receptor beta chains listed next were all sequenced from one sample in a study of T cell repertoires in cytomegalovirus infection. TCRdb itself ran the reads through MiXCR, one entry per CDR3 protein. The sample has around 740,000 distinct CDR3 sequences, roughly 35% seen once. The specimen was PBMCs. These receptors were collected from a human donor in good health (CMV status not recorded). Some clones in this sample may be carry-over from other donors' samples.

About this clonotype itself: This is likely a read error, given that the CDR3 carries no conserved phenylalanine or tryptophan at its end. V gene TRBV4-2 combines with J gene TRBJ2-7; 11 bases match TRBD2. This CDR3 comprises 17 residues. J gave up 4 bases and V 2 bases, and 10 bases lay outside the gene matches. Germline V CDR1 and CDR2: LGHNA, YNFKEQ. CDR3 sequence: CASSQLSTGTSGYEQYL. The CDR3 coding sequence is TGTGCCAGCAGCCAACTCAGCACCGGGACTAGCGGATACGAGCAGTACTTA.

Notes on this clonotype: A much larger clone is a single base away; this may be a read error. The chain combines TRBV7-2 with TRBJ1-2; 7 nucleotides line up with TRBD1. CDR3 size: 13 residues. Germline V gene sequence: CDR1 SGHTA, CDR2 FQGNSA. J lost 5 bases, V lost 5 bases, and 5 bases had no gene match. The CDR3 protein is CASSGDSPYGYTF. In nucleotides, the CDR3 is TGTGCCAGCAGCGGGGACAGCCCATATGGCTACACCTTC.

The chain combines TRBV5-1 with TRBJ2-2, with 13 positions matching TRBD2. J was trimmed by 0 bases and V by 0 bases; bases with no gene match: 2. CDR1 is SGHRS, CDR2 YFSETQ, per germline. This CDR3 has 18 amino acids. CDR3 DNA: TGCGCCAGCAGCTTGGCTACTAGCGGGAGGGCGAACACCGGGGAGCTGTTTTTT. Translating gives CASSLATSGRANTGELFF.

J is TRBJ1-5 and V is TRBV2, with D unresolved. CDR1 and CDR2 from the germline V gene are SNHLY and FYNNEI. With 4 bases removed from V and 5 bases from J, the gap between germline ends came to 12 bases. The CDR3 runs to 14 residues. Here the CDR3 reads CASSADTSYQPQHF. The CDR3 DNA sequence: TGTGCCAGCAGTGCAGACACCTCCTATCAGCCCCAGCATTTT. Combining the CDR3 with reference TRBV2 and TRBJ1-5 gives the whole variable domain EPEVTQTPSHQVTQMGQEVILRCVPISNHLYFYWYRQILGQKVEFLVSFYNNEISEKSEIFDDQFSVERPDGSNFTLKIRSTKLEDSAMYFCASSADTSYQPQHFGDGTRLSIL.

The chain has TRBV24-1 and TRBJ1-2, with TRBD1 identical over 8 bases. Germline V gene data show CDR1 as KGHDR and CDR2 as SFDVKD. This CDR3 has 13 amino acids. V lost 9 bases, J lost 0 bases, and 2 bases stayed unmatched. The CDR3 region has the DNA TGTGCCACCCGGGACAGGTCTAACTATGGCTACACCTTC. This gives the protein CATRDRSNYGYTF.

The V and J genes are TRBV27 and TRBJ2-1; 11 nucleotides line up with TRBD2. Germline lookup yields CDR1 MNHEY and CDR2 SMNVEV (reference sequence). This CDR3 is built from 20 residues. Unmatched junction bases numbered 17, after V lost 3 bases and J lost 4 bases. CDR3 residues: CASSFAATMTGLAEYNEQFF. The CDR3 DNA reads TGTGCCAGCAGTTTCGCAGCCACGATGACGGGACTAGCGGAGTACAATGAGCAGTTCTTC.

The chain carries TRBV2 and TRBJ2-3, with D unclear. There are 10 residues in the CDR3. The V gene's germline CDR1 is SNHLY and CDR2 FYNNEI. Deletions cut 8 bases from V and 12 bases from J, with 12 bases between. CDR3 region: CASAAETQYF. The CDR3 nucleotides read TGTGCCAGCGCAGCCGAGACCCAGTATTTT.

In the case of this clonotype: One end of the junction is discordant with germline, which a read error may explain. The chain recombines TRBV5-1 with TRBJ2-1; 10 bases fit TRBD2. Germline CDR1 is SGHRS and CDR2 is YFSETQ. This CDR3 comprises 14 residues. CDR3 nucleotides: TGCGCCAGCAGCTTAGCGGGAGGGTACAATAAGCAGTTCTTC. Its translation is CASSLAGGYNKQFF.

This chain links TRBV7-9 with TRBJ1-2; the match to TRBD1 covers 8 bases. Germline lookup yields CDR1 SEHNR and CDR2 FQNEAQ (reference sequence). J lost 1 base, V lost 5 bases, and 9 bases had no gene match. This CDR3 has 16 amino acids. CDR3 in amino acids: CASSGDRLLLNYGYTF. The CDR3 bases are TGTGCCAGCAGCGGGGACAGGTTGCTCCTTAACTATGGCTACACCTTC.

The CDR3 DNA reads as TGTGCCAGCAGCTTACAGGGGGGCGACTACGAGCAGTACTTC. It translates to CASSLQGGDYEQYF. The J gene is TRBJ2-7, the V gene TRBV7-9; TRBD1 might be the D (7 bases). CDR3 size: 14 residues. The germline V and J ends were trimmed by 2 bases and 3 bases, with 11 bases remaining between them. Germline V lookup: CDR1 SEHNR, CDR2 FQNEAQ (reference sequence).

V gene TRBV6-1 combines with J gene TRBJ2-7; D perhaps matches TRBD1 (5 bases). The CDR3 has 15 residues. Trimming left V 2 bases short and J 5 bases short, with 16 bases between. Per germline, CDR1 MNHNS and CDR2 SASEGT. The CDR3 is CASSEWGSGVHEQYF. The CDR3 DNA reads as TGTGCCAGCAGTGAATGGGGCAGTGGGGTCCACGAGCAGTACTTC.

This clonotype has a handful of counts. The chain carries TRBV28 and TRBJ2-1; 12 bases map to TRBD2. This CDR3 comprises 18 residues. V lost 6 bases to trimming and J lost 4 bases; unmatched junction nucleotides: 13. Germline V lookup: CDR1 MDHEN, CDR2 SYDVKM. CDR3: CASSPLSLAGGLYNEQFF. The DNA of the CDR3 is TGTGCCAGCAGCCCCTTATCTCTAGCGGGAGGGCTTTACAATGAGCAGTTCTTC.